Reported below is one T cell receptor (beta chain). No antigen is known for it. Nothing much larger sits one base from this clone, and base qualities are not available. This entry is derived from a study of radiotherapy plus CTLA-4 blockade in lung cancer (dated by TCRdb to 2017 to 2018). For context, the study as a whole: Among enrolled patients, 18% had an objective response and 25% to 40% reached disease control. Results and caveats for the whole study, not just this receptor: The strongest predictors of response, as reported, were early dynamic changes in blood T cell clones along with a rise in serum interferon-beta after radiation. After treatment with radiotherapy and ipilimumab, TCR clones that came from tumors expanded in the peripheral blood.

The junction carries 9 bases between V and J, which are trimmed by 5 bases and 0 bases respectively. The germline V gene (reference sequence) specifies SGHNT as CDR1 and YYREEE as CDR2. Reading from cysteine to phenylalanine, the CDR3 counts 13 amino acids. The only DNA kept is the CDR3, 39 bases in frame from the first base. Library preparation was by the immunoSEQ multiplex PCR assay. TCRdb's version of the immuneACCESS table is confined to in-frame rearrangements and falls short of the full clone set. An unresolved V gene accounts for under half of the shortfall where checked; the remainder is of unknown origin. The sample table lists roughly 50,000 clones, around 83% of them with a count of one. The ten largest clonotypes hold 2.5% to 4% of the sample. Focal radiation therapy combined with CTLA-4 blockade (ipilimumab) was tested in patients with chemo-refractory metastatic non-small-cell lung cancer.

The sequence is built from TRBV5-4 and TRBJ2-7; a tentative D match to TRBD1 spans 5 bases. This receptor was identified in a human donor with non-small cell lung cancer who had stable disease on radiotherapy plus ipilimumab. Here the sequenced sample was peripheral blood, taken from a patient treated with radiotherapy plus ipilimumab. For the CDR3, the sequence is CASSKGYSYEQYF. The sequenced DNA: TGTGCCAGCAGTAAGGGGTACTCCTACGAGCAGTACTTC.